Following are 27 T cell receptor beta chains from one sample sequenced in a study of beta chain features in type 1 diabetes. Study-wide findings and caveats: Type 1 diabetes patients had moderately but significantly shorter TCRB CDR3s in all four CD4+ subsets.

As every portion of the isolated RNA was reverse transcribed, the sequencing read expressed TCRB transcripts. The table came from immunoSEQ multiplex PCR; TCRdb's copy has only in-frame clones and leaves some out. Here the sample spans 600,000 to 700,000 clones, under 15% being singletons. These TCRs are of unknown antigen specificity. Sequences were obtained from naive CD4+ T cells from blood. The receptor source for this set is a man aged 25 to 40 with type 1 diabetes.

Turning to this clone: At the DNA level, this CDR3 is encoded by other sequences in the same sample as well. V and J are TRBV6-5 and TRBJ1-6; 10 nucleotides line up with TRBD1. This CDR3 contains 15 residues. Germline V gives CDR1 MNHEY, CDR2 SVGAGI. V was clipped by 2 bases and J by 7 bases; unmatched bases: 2. In DNA form, the CDR3 reads TGTGCCAGCAGTTACAGACAGGGGGCAAATTCACCCCTCCACTTT. It specifies CASSYRQGANSPLHF.

This clone was seen more than once but under ten times. The chain couples TRBV7-2 to TRBJ1-2; no clear D. The ends were cut back, 5 bases at V and 4 bases at J, with 11 bases in the middle. The germline V gene encodes CDR1 SGHTA and CDR2 FQGNSA. The CDR3 spans 13 residues. The CDR3 coding sequence is TGTGCCAGCAGCGCGACGGTTATCTATGGCTACACCTTC. Its translation is CASSATVIYGYTF.

This clone has a handful of counts. The J gene is TRBJ2-5, the V gene TRBV20-1; D remains unclear. The CDR3 extends over 11 amino acids. Germline values: CDR1 DFQATT, CDR2 SNEGSKA (reference sequence). Trimming took off 3 bases at V and 2 bases at J, with 4 bases between the two ends. As DNA, the CDR3 is TGCAGTGCTAGGTGGCAAGAGACCCAGTACTTC. The encoded protein is CSARWQETQYF.

This clone was seen more than once but under ten times. This rearrangement joins TRBV29-1 to TRBJ2-7; 13 bases line up with TRBD2. J gave up 6 bases and V 6 bases, and 2 bases lay outside the gene matches. The CDR3 extends over 12 amino acids. Germline V gene sequence: CDR1 SQVTM, CDR2 ANQGSEA. The CDR3 region has the DNA TGCAGCGTCCGGACTAGCGGGGGCGAGCAGTACTTC. Amino acids: CSVRTSGGEQYF.

V and J are TRBV20-1 and TRBJ1-2; D is uncertain. The CDR3 extends over 10 amino acids. CDR1 is DFQATT and CDR2 is SNEGSKA in the germline V gene (reference sequence). V was trimmed by 5 bases and J by 3 bases, leaving 4 bases between them. DNA of the CDR3: TGCAGTGCTTATTACTATGGCTACACCTTC. Residues: CSAYYYGYTF.

This clone has a handful of counts. The V and J genes are TRBV9 and TRBJ1-5; D is undetermined. V lost 4 bases, J lost 0 bases, and 17 bases lay in between. The CDR3 extends over 17 amino acids. Germline V gene sequence: CDR1 SGDLS, CDR2 YYNGEE. Here the CDR3 DNA reads TGTGCCAGCAGCTATTCCCGACACCGTTATAGCAATCAGCCCCAGCATTTT. Translation gives CASSYSRHRYSNQPQHF. Supplemented by reference TRBV9 and TRBJ1-5, the full variable domain reads DSGVTQTPKHLITATGQRVTLRCSPRSGDLSVYWYQQSLDQGLQFLIQYYNGEERAKGNILERFSAQQFPDLHSELNLSSLELGDSALYFCASSYSRHRYSNQPQHFGDGTRLSIL.

V usage is TRBV7-2 and J usage is TRBJ1-6; maybe TRBD1 (6 bases). The CDR3 has 15 amino acids. V was trimmed by 4 bases and J by 8 bases, leaving 15 bases between them. Germline-derived CDR1 and CDR2 are SGHTA and FQGNSA. CDR3 in amino acids: CASSWGQQGDSPLHF. CDR3 nucleotide sequence: TGTGCCAGCAGCTGGGGACAACAGGGTGATTCACCCCTCCACTTT.

This clone has a handful of counts. This chain links TRBV5-6 with TRBJ1-1; weak D call: TRBD1 (6 bases). Germline V CDR1 and CDR2: SGHDT, YYEEEE. CDR3 length equals 14 residues. Trimming shortened V by 3 bases and J by 6 bases, and 15 bases separated the two germline ends. The CDR3 sequence is CASSSARGWAEAFF. CDR3 nucleotides: TGTGCCAGCAGCTCCGCCAGGGGATGGGCTGAAGCTTTCTTT.

This clone turned up a few times. The gene calls are TRBV15 and TRBJ1-1; D call uncertain. The CDR3 totals 12 residues. V was shortened by 3 bases and J by 10 bases, with 12 bases between the two germline ends. Germline assignment: CDR1 LNHNV and CDR2 YYDKDF (reference sequence). The CDR3 spells CATSRDLAAAFF. The CDR3 DNA follows: TGTGCCACCAGCAGGGACCTAGCGGCAGCTTTCTTT.

The chain couples TRBV29-1 to TRBJ1-2, with a tentative D call TRBD1 (5 bases). The ends were cut back, 0 bases at V and 7 bases at J, with 15 bases in the middle. CDR1 and CDR2 (germline): SQVTM, ANQGSEA. The CDR3 totals 14 residues. CDR3 region: CSVEEVRRAGGYTF. The CDR3 nucleotides are TGCAGCGTTGAAGAGGTTCGCAGGGCTGGTGGCTACACCTTC.

The CDR3 sequence: CASSYREETQYF. The DNA of the CDR3 is TGTGCCAGCAGTTACAGGGAAGAGACCCAGTACTTC. The V call is TRBV6-6, the J call TRBJ2-5; D remains unclear. This CDR3 contains 12 residues. Trimming took off 2 bases at V and 3 bases at J, with 4 bases between the two ends. CDR1 and CDR2 from the germline V gene are MNHNY and SVGAGI (reference sequence).

J is TRBJ1-2 and V is TRBV6-6, with TRBD1 matching over 9 bases. CDR3 length: 16 amino acids. CDR1 is MNHNY, CDR2 SVGAGI, per germline (reference sequence). With 0 bases clipped from V and 6 bases from J, the junction kept 8 bases outside the gene matches. CDR3 loop: CASSYSRTRTGDGYTF. The CDR3 coding sequence is TGTGCCAGCAGTTACTCTAGGACCAGGACAGGGGATGGCTACACCTTC.

The V call is TRBV7-2, the J call TRBJ2-5; 15 nucleotides line up with TRBD2. The junction had 8 bases not matched to a gene; V was cut back by 5 bases and J by 7 bases. The CDR3 is 16 residues long. CDR1 is SGHTA, CDR2 FQGNSA, per germline. CDR3 DNA: TGTGCCAGCAGCCCCGGGACTAGCGGGGGGCACCCGACCCAGTACTTC. Its translation is CASSPGTSGGHPTQYF.

This clone has just a few counts. This rearrangement joins TRBV19 to TRBJ1-1; perhaps TRBD1 as D (5 bases). Trimming stripped 10 bases from V and 5 bases from J, with 11 bases between. There are 11 residues in the CDR3. Germline V gene sequence: CDR1 LNHDA, CDR2 SQIVND (reference sequence). CDR3 nucleotide sequence: TGTGCCACAACCCAGGGAACTGAAGCTTTCTTT. This encodes CATTQGTEAFF.

The genes are TRBV2 and TRBJ1-2, with 7 bases fitting TRBD1. V was clipped by 7 bases and J by 5 bases; unmatched bases: 13. This CDR3 is 15 amino acids long. CDR1 and CDR2 from the germline V gene are SNHLY and FYNNEI. CDR3 amino acids: CASTPGQPITYGYTF. In nucleotides, the CDR3 is TGTGCCAGCACCCCGGGACAGCCCATTACATATGGCTACACCTTC.

The chain is built from TRBV7-6 and TRBJ1-6; no clear D. This CDR3 is built from 13 residues. From germline, CDR1 is SGHVS and CDR2 FNYEAQ. V was cut by 3 bases and J by 9 bases, with 9 bases left in between. CDR3 nucleotides: TGTGCCAGCAGCTTCGGGGAGGGTTCACCCCTCCACTTT. It is translated as CASSFGEGSPLHF.

The chain employs TRBV12-2 and TRBJ2-7. TRBV12-2 is a pseudogene locus. The CDR3 loop spans 11 amino acids. CDR3 in DNA: TGTGCAAGTCGCTTTTCCTACGAGCAGTACTTC. Translated: CASRFSYEQYF.

In this sample, this clone turned up a few times. The chain is built from TRBV4-3 and TRBJ1-6; D is undetermined. The germline V gene encodes CDR1 LGHNA and CDR2 YSLEER. The CDR3 spans 15 residues. V was pared by 2 bases and J by 11 bases, with 16 bases between. CDR3 sequence (DNA): TGCGCCAGCAGCCAAAAAGGAGGAGGTCGGACACCCCTCCACTTT. Residues: CASSQKGGGRTPLHF.

The chain recombines TRBV6-5 with TRBJ1-5, with no clear D. V lost 2 bases, J lost 1 base, and 6 bases lay in between. Germline CDR1 and CDR2: MNHEY and SVGAGI. The CDR3 covers 14 residues. The CDR3 DNA reads as TGTGCCAGCAGTTACGACCGGAGCAATCAGCCCCAGCATTTT. This sequence encodes CASSYDRSNQPQHF.

The rearrangement uses TRBV6-6 and TRBJ1-5, with TRBD1 identical over 7 bases. Germline V gives CDR1 MNHNY, CDR2 SVGAGI (reference sequence). V gave up 7 bases and J gave up 10 bases; unmatched junction bases: 13. The CDR3 runs to 14 residues. DNA for the CDR3: TGTGCCAGCACGGGACAGAGCGCAATCAGCCCCCAGCATTTT. Translation gives CASTGQSAISPQHF.

This clone was counted a few times. The rearrangement uses TRBV29-1 and TRBJ2-2; no definite D call. The CDR3 contains 14 residues. Germline lookup yields CDR1 SQVTM and CDR2 ANQGSEA. The V and J ends lost 5 bases and 6 bases respectively, with 16 bases between them. CDR3 DNA sequence: TGCAGCGTTAAGGCTGGGATTCGAGCCGGGGAGCTGTTTTTT. It codes for CSVKAGIRAGELFF.

V gene TRBV19 combines with J gene TRBJ1-5; D uncertain. Germline V CDR1 and CDR2: LNHDA, SQIVND (reference sequence). Trimming cost V 5 bases and J 1 base, with 18 bases left between them. This CDR3 comprises 17 residues. DNA for the CDR3: TGTGCCAGTAGTCCGTTTATTGGAGCGGAGAGCAATCAGCCCCAGCATTTT. The encoded protein is CASSPFIGAESNQPQHF.

This chain joins TRBV5-6 and TRBJ2-3; tentatively, D is TRBD2 (5 bases). The CDR3 is 16 amino acids. Germline lookup yields CDR1 SGHDT and CDR2 YYEEEE. With 5 bases removed from V and 2 bases from J, the gap between germline ends came to 18 bases. CDR3 protein: CASSFARGRDTDTQYF. The CDR3 nucleotides read TGTGCCAGCAGTTTTGCCCGAGGACGGGACACAGATACGCAGTATTTT.

This clone was recorded a few times. This chain joins TRBV29-1 and TRBJ2-5, with 10 bases identical to TRBD2. CDR1 is SQVTM, CDR2 ANQGSEA, per germline. The trim removed 8 bases at V and 2 bases at J, leaving 5 bases unmatched. The length of the CDR3 is 13 residues. In nucleotides, the CDR3 is TGCAGCTTGAAGCGGGGGGGACAAGAGACCCAGTACTTC. Its protein is CSLKRGGQETQYF.

In this sample, this clone turned up a few times. The gene calls are TRBV5-1 and TRBJ2-1; no reliable D call. The CDR3 extends over 16 amino acids. Germline V gene data show CDR1 as SGHRS and CDR2 as YFSETQ. Between the trimmed V and J ends, which lost 4 bases and 6 bases, there was a span of 20 bases. The CDR3 sequence: CASSNLPAPDPNEQFF. CDR3 coding DNA: TGCGCCAGCAGCAACCTCCCGGCCCCGGACCCCAATGAGCAGTTCTTC.

The chain combines TRBV23-1 with TRBJ2-7, with D uncertain. TRBV23-1 is an open reading frame whose function is uncertain. The CDR3 has 11 residues. The CDR3 loop reads CEPSPLYEQYF. The CDR3, as DNA: TGCGAACCCAGTCCCCTTTACGAGCAGTACTTC.

This chain uses TRBV25-1 with TRBJ2-5; no firm D call. The CDR3 contains 11 residues. V lost 3 bases to trimming and J lost 5 bases, with 4 bases between them. CDR1 and CDR2 (germline): MGHDK, SYGVNS. The CDR3 DNA sequence: TGTGCCAGCAGTGAGGCGGAGACCCAGTACTTC. Translating it yields CASSEAETQYF.